The 28 T cell receptor beta chains below come from one sample, sequenced in a study of cytomegalovirus exposure and HLA in healthy donors. The PCR contained 60 Vbeta and 13 Jbeta primers. Measured with immunoSEQ multiplex PCR; TCRdb has only the in-frame clones, and not every one. Recorded for this sample: 20,000 to 25,000 clones. Sequences were obtained from PBMCs. The source of these receptors is a male donor in good health and CMV-seropositive.

V and J are TRBV7-2 and TRBJ2-7, with D possibly TRBD1 on 6 matching bases. With 0 bases removed from V and 3 bases from J, the gap between germline ends came to 12 bases. CDR3 length equals 15 residues. CDR1 and CDR2 from the germline V gene are SGHTA and FQGNSA. In nucleotides, the CDR3 is TGTGCCAGCAGCTTAGCGCAGGGACAAATCTACGAGCAGTACTTC. Amino acids: CASSLAQGQIYEQYF.

This chain connects TRBV18 to TRBJ1-6; D possibly corresponds to TRBD1 (6 bases). The V end was cut by 4 bases, the J end by 3 bases, with 10 bases between. This CDR3 is 15 amino acids long. CDR1 and CDR2 (germline): KGHSH, LQKENI. The CDR3 nucleotides are TGTGCCAGCTCACAGGACAGTGTCTATAATTCACCCCTCCACTTT. This gives the protein CASSQDSVYNSPLHF. Drawing the rest from reference TRBV18 and TRBJ1-6, the complete variable domain is NAGVMQNPRHLVRRRGQEARLRCSPMKGHSHVYWYRQLPEEGLKFMVYLQKENIIDESGMPKERFSAEFPKEGPSILRIQQVVRGDSAAYFCASSQDSVYNSPLHFGNGTRLTVT.

The chain links TRBV27 to TRBJ1-1; D ambiguous. Germline V gene lookup returns CDR1 MNHEY and CDR2 SMNVEV (reference sequence). This CDR3 contains 13 residues. Trimming pared 2 bases from V and 4 bases from J, leaving 8 bases between. CDR3 protein: CASSLQYGTEAFF. CDR3 bases: TGTGCCAGCAGTTTACAGTATGGCACTGAAGCTTTCTTT.

V is TRBV14 and J is TRBJ1-1; D is ambiguous. Germline V CDR1 and CDR2: SGHDN, FVKESK. The ends were cut back, 5 bases at V and 4 bases at J, with 17 bases in the middle. The CDR3 runs to 15 residues. CDR3 amino acids: CASSSRTGRSTEAFF. In nucleotides, the CDR3 is TGTGCCAGCAGCTCCCGGACCGGGAGGAGCACTGAAGCTTTCTTT.

The chain couples TRBV7-8 to TRBJ2-3, with D perhaps matching TRBD1 (5 bases). Trimming left V 5 bases short and J 0 bases short, with 15 bases between. CDR1 is SGHVS and CDR2 is FQNEAQ in the germline V gene. This CDR3 comprises 16 residues. This CDR3 is CASSPVRGSSTDTQYF. In DNA form, the CDR3 reads TGTGCCAGCAGCCCCGTAAGGGGATCTAGCACAGATACGCAGTATTTT.

This chain links TRBV28 with TRBJ1-5; D is uncertain. CDR1 is MDHEN, CDR2 SYDVKM, per germline. This CDR3 comprises 12 residues. V lost 6 bases and J lost 9, with 12 bases in between. This CDR3 reads CASSPPGSPQHF. The CDR3 DNA follows: TGTGCCAGCAGCCCTCCGGGATCGCCCCAGCATTTT. The variable domain in full, completed from reference TRBV28 and TRBJ1-5, reads DVKVTQSSRYLVKRTGEKVFLECVQDMDHENMFWYRQDPGLGLRLIYFSYDVKMKEKGDIPEGYSVSREKKERFSLILESASTNQTSMYLCASSPPGSPQHFGDGTRLSIL.

The rearrangement links TRBV13 to TRBJ2-7; D is uncertain. In germline, CDR1 is PRHDT, CDR2 FYEKMQ (reference sequence). The CDR3 length is 16 residues. Trimming cost V 0 bases and J 1 base, with 13 bases left between them. This CDR3 reads CASSLGYVAVSYEQYF. For the CDR3, the DNA is TGTGCCAGCAGCTTAGGGTATGTGGCGGTATCCTACGAGCAGTACTTC. Variable domain in full (rest from reference TRBV13 and TRBJ2-7): AAGVIQSPRHLIKEKRETATLKCYPIPRHDTVYWYQQGPGQDPQFLISFYEKMQSDKGSIPDRFSAQQFSDYHSELNMSSLELGDSALYFCASSLGYVAVSYEQYFGPGTRLTVT.

V and J are TRBV6-5 and TRBJ1-1; 7 nucleotides agree with TRBD1. The CDR3 runs to 14 residues. The germline V gene encodes CDR1 MNHEY and CDR2 SVGAGI. The V segment lost 1 base and the J segment 7 bases; nucleotides outside the gene matches: 6. In DNA, the CDR3 is TGTGCCAGCAGTTACTTGACAGGGAGGAGTGAAGCTTTCTTT. This sequence encodes CASSYLTGRSEAFF.

The CDR3 bases are TGTGCCAGTAGCCTCTCCTCCTCACCCCTCCACTTT. This gives the protein CASSLSSSPLHF. This chain connects TRBV19 to TRBJ1-6; D remains ambiguous. The CDR3 has 12 residues. V lost 6 bases to trimming and J lost 10 bases, with 10 bases between them. Germline V gives CDR1 LNHDA, CDR2 SQIVND (reference sequence).

This chain joins TRBV4-1 and TRBJ1-5; TRBD1 matches 7 bases. The CDR3 is 15 residues long. J gave up 0 bases and V 1 base, and 0 bases lay outside the gene matches. Germline V gene data show CDR1 as MGHRA and CDR2 as YSYEKL. CDR3 in DNA: TGCGCCAGCAGCCAAGGGGACAGTAGCAATCAGCCCCAGCATTTT. It is translated as CASSQGDSSNQPQHF.

The V call is TRBV2, the J call TRBJ2-3, with 7 bases aligning to TRBD1. The CDR3 is 17 residues long. Germline V CDR1 and CDR2: SNHLY, FYNNEI. V gave up 2 bases and J gave up 4 bases; unmatched junction bases: 12. CDR3 sequence (DNA): TGTGCCAGCAGTGAACTGGCCCCGAGGGGGCGGGCAGATACGCAGTATTTT. Translating gives CASSELAPRGRADTQYF.

The chain links TRBV6-5 to TRBJ2-2; tentatively, D is TRBD2 (7 bases). The CDR3 length is 15 residues. In germline, CDR1 is MNHEY, CDR2 SVGAGI. V lost 1 base and J 6 bases, leaving 12 bases between the germline ends. CDR3 sequence reads: CASSYWGGASGELFF. The CDR3 DNA reads TGTGCCAGCAGTTACTGGGGGGGGGCTTCCGGGGAGCTGTTTTTT.

This chain connects TRBV30 to TRBJ2-7; 7 nucleotides line up with TRBD1. Germline CDR1 and CDR2: GTSNPN and SVGIG (reference sequence). The CDR3 is 13 amino acids. The junction had 10 bases not matched to a gene; V was cut back by 5 bases and J by 6 bases. The CDR3 nucleotides read TGTGCCTGGGGGGTACAGGGGTTAGGCGAGCAGTACTTC. The encoded protein is CAWGVQGLGEQYF.

The rearrangement joins TRBV5-1 to TRBJ1-1; D gene unclear. Germline V lookup: CDR1 SGHRS, CDR2 YFSETQ. This CDR3 has 13 amino acids. V gave up 1 base and J gave up 4 bases, with 8 bases separating them. The CDR3 spells CASSLFTGTEAFF. In nucleotides, the CDR3 is TGCGCCAGCAGCTTGTTTACGGGCACTGAAGCTTTCTTT.

Turning to this clone: Distinct nucleotide sequences in the sample also encode this CDR3. The chain links TRBV7-6 to TRBJ1-5; D is undetermined. The CDR3 length is 13 residues. Trimming took off 1 base at V and 4 bases at J, with 5 bases between the two ends. Germline CDR1 and CDR2: SGHVS and FNYEAQ. The CDR3 spells CASSLGENQPQHF. CDR3 DNA sequence: TGTGCCAGCAGCTTAGGCGAGAATCAGCCCCAGCATTTT.

The V call is TRBV28, the J call TRBJ2-7; a weak D match, TRBD1 (6 bases). V dropped 2 bases and J dropped 7 bases, with 9 bases sitting between them. The germline CDR1 and CDR2 sequences are MDHEN and SYDVKM. CDR3 length: 12 residues. Here the CDR3 DNA reads TGTGCCAGCAGTTTACAGGGGCTGGAGCAGTACTTC. Its protein product is CASSLQGLEQYF.

The chain uses TRBV30 and TRBJ1-4; no definite D call. The germline V gene has CDR1 GTSNPN and CDR2 SVGIG (reference sequence). The CDR3 contains 14 residues. V lost 1 base and J 8 bases, leaving 14 bases between the germline ends. The DNA of the CDR3 is TGTGCCTGGAGTGATGGCGGAGTGAGGGAAAAACTGTTTTTT. Protein product: CAWSDGGVREKLFF.

This chain links TRBV2 with TRBJ2-5; D ambiguous. The length of the CDR3 is 14 residues. The germline CDR1 and CDR2 sequences are SNHLY and FYNNEI. Trimming stripped 6 bases from V and 5 bases from J, with 16 bases between. The CDR3 loop is CASRHPGGRETQYF. Written as DNA, the CDR3 is TGTGCCAGCAGACATCCAGGTGGAAGGGAGACCCAGTACTTC.

About this clone itself: Other DNA sequences in the sample encode the same CDR3. This chain joins TRBV6-1 and TRBJ2-7; D might be TRBD1 (6 bases). This CDR3 spans 14 amino acids. Germline V lookup: CDR1 MNHNS, CDR2 SASEGT. Trimming stripped 6 bases from V and 0 bases from J, with 12 bases between. The CDR3 loop is CASREQGSSYEQYF. CDR3 coding DNA: TGTGCCAGCAGGGAACAGGGCTCCTCCTACGAGCAGTACTTC.

V usage is TRBV5-1 and J usage is TRBJ1-1, with D unclear. Germline-derived CDR1 and CDR2 are SGHRS and YFSETQ. This CDR3 contains 14 residues. V dropped 2 bases and J dropped 2 bases, with 10 bases sitting between them. The CDR3 DNA follows: TGCGCCAGCAGCTTACAGAGTTCCAACACTGAAGCTTTCTTT. As protein: CASSLQSSNTEAFF.

The J gene is TRBJ2-7, the V gene TRBV9; 11 bases line up with TRBD1. This CDR3 comprises 15 residues. With V trimmed by 4 bases and J by 5 bases, 8 bases remained unmatched. CDR1 and CDR2 from the germline V gene are SGDLS and YYNGEE. This CDR3 is CASSQMGQGGDEQYF. DNA for the CDR3: TGTGCCAGCAGCCAAATGGGACAGGGGGGAGACGAGCAGTACTTC.

This rearrangement joins TRBV6-6 to TRBJ2-7; maybe TRBD1 (6 bases). This CDR3 has 14 residues. The germline V and J ends were trimmed by 3 bases and 3 bases, with 12 bases remaining between them. Per germline, CDR1 MNHNY and CDR2 SVGAGI (reference sequence). CDR3 residues: CASSYGDRSYEQYF. CDR3 DNA: TGTGCCAGCAGTTATGGAGACAGGAGCTACGAGCAGTACTTC.

The chain employs TRBV30 and TRBJ1-6; 9 nucleotides line up with TRBD1. In germline, CDR1 is GTSNPN, CDR2 SVGIG (reference sequence). Germline trimming cut 0 bases from V and 7 bases from J; bases unmatched to any gene: 4. The CDR3 contains 15 residues. The CDR3 protein is CAWSVAGQGNSPLHF. In DNA form, the CDR3 reads TGTGCCTGGAGTGTAGCGGGACAGGGAAATTCACCCCTCCACTTT. Drawing the rest from reference TRBV30 and TRBJ1-6, the complete variable domain is SQTIHQWPATLVQPVGSPLSLECTVEGTSNPNLYWYRQAAGRGLQLLFYSVGIGQISSEVPQNLSASRPQDRQFILSSKKLLLSDSGFYLCAWSVAGQGNSPLHFGNGTRLTVT.

V gene TRBV4-2 combines with J gene TRBJ1-1; D gene uncertain. Germline values: CDR1 LGHNA, CDR2 YNFKEQ. The CDR3 contains 14 residues. The germline V and J ends were trimmed by 0 bases and 4 bases, with 9 bases remaining between them. CDR3 sequence (DNA): TGTGCCAGCAGCCAAGAGGTTACTTCCACTGAAGCTTTCTTT. Its translation is CASSQEVTSTEAFF.

V and J are TRBV5-1 and TRBJ2-7, with D possibly TRBD1 on 6 matching bases. The CDR3 sequence is 15 residues long. The V and J ends lost 1 base and 0 bases respectively, with 11 bases between them. Germline lookup yields CDR1 SGHRS and CDR2 YFSETQ. CDR3 bases: TGCGCCAGCAGCTTGCTGGGACAAATCTCCTACGAGCAGTACTTC. It translates to CASSLLGQISYEQYF.

This chain uses TRBV13 with TRBJ2-7; 9 nucleotides line up with TRBD1. This CDR3 is built from 13 residues. J gave up 10 bases and V 5 bases, and 9 bases lay outside the gene matches. CDR1 and CDR2 from the germline V gene are PRHDT and FYEKMQ (reference sequence). The CDR3 spells CASSLVGTGIQYF. DNA for the CDR3: TGTGCCAGCAGCCTCGTAGGGACAGGGATTCAGTACTTC.

V gene TRBV28 combines with J gene TRBJ2-7, with a weak D call TRBD1 (6 bases). The V gene's germline CDR1 is MDHEN and CDR2 SYDVKM. This CDR3 is 11 amino acids long. V gave up 6 bases and J gave up 5 bases, with 8 bases separating them. In DNA, the CDR3 is TGTGCCAGCAGCCACAGGGACGAGCAGTACTTC. It translates to CASSHRDEQYF.

The chain links TRBV10-2 to TRBJ2-7; TRBD1 is a possible D gene (6 bases). V gave up 3 bases and J gave up 5 bases, with 14 bases separating them. Germline V gives CDR1 WSHSY, CDR2 SAAADI. The CDR3 has 14 residues. CDR3 nucleotides: TGCGCCAGCAGTGATTTACAGGGTTGGCACGAGCAGTACTTC. This gives the protein CASSDLQGWHEQYF.